Shown below are 28 T cell receptor beta chains from a single sample sequenced in a study of blood T cell repertoires in COVID-19. Produced via immunoSEQ multiplex PCR; TCRdb's table is partial and in-frame only. The sample lists roughly 230,000 clones, around four fifths occurring once. The sample taken for sequencing was peripheral blood. The receptors shown here come from a woman older than 75 with COVID-19, enrolled during active disease.

This clone was seen only once. V is TRBV19 and J is TRBJ1-6; a weak D match, TRBD1 (5 bases). Germline CDR1 reads LNHDA; CDR2 reads SQIVND (reference sequence). The CDR3 consists of 16 residues. V dropped 4 bases and J dropped 6 bases, with 16 bases sitting between them. The CDR3 coding sequence is TGTGCCAGTAGTACCTCCGGGACGGGGGTTAATTCACCCCTCCACTTT. It encodes CASSTSGTGVNSPLHF.

The rearrangement joins TRBV5-1 to TRBJ2-2; perhaps TRBD1 as D (5 bases). Looked up from germline, CDR1 is SGHRS and CDR2 is YFSETQ. There are 19 residues in the CDR3. The V end lost 4 bases, the J end lost 2 bases, and 24 bases lay between the germline ends. The CDR3 sequence: CASSQRVRAAGQNTGELFF. The CDR3 DNA is TGCGCCAGCAGCCAGCGAGTTAGAGCCGCAGGGCAAAACACCGGGGAGCTGTTTTTT.

This chain joins TRBV2 and TRBJ2-7, with 12 bases lining up with TRBD2. CDR1 and CDR2 from the germline V gene are SNHLY and FYNNEI. The length of the CDR3 is 14 residues. Unmatched junction bases numbered 4, after V lost 7 bases and J lost 3 bases. CDR3 amino acids: CASKRTSGVYEQYF. The CDR3 DNA reads TGTGCCAGCAAAAGGACTAGCGGGGTCTACGAGCAGTACTTC. Looking up the rest from reference TRBV2 and TRBJ2-7 gives the full variable domain: EPEVTQTPSHQVTQMGQEVILRCVPISNHLYFYWYRQILGQKVEFLVSFYNNEISEKSEIFDDQFSVERPDGSNFTLKIRSTKLEDSAMYFCASKRTSGVYEQYFGPGTRLTVT.

This chain connects TRBV21-1 to TRBJ1-3; the D call TRBD1 from the table was never checked on the DNA. TRBV21-1 is marked as a pseudogene. The CDR3 runs 14 residues. The chain's CDR3 is CASSKQVSGNTIYF. The CDR3 DNA follows: TGTGCCAGCAGCAAACAGGTTTCTGGAAACACCATATATTTT.

This clone came up a few times. CDR3 amino acids: CASSVGGQGYGYTF. CDR3 bases: TGTGCCAGCAGCGTGGGGGGGCAGGGCTATGGCTACACCTTC. The rearrangement links TRBV9 to TRBJ1-2; tentative D call: TRBD1 (6 bases). CDR3 length: 14 residues. Trimming stripped 2 bases from V and 4 bases from J, with 12 bases between. Germline V gives CDR1 SGDLS, CDR2 YYNGEE.

The V gene is TRBV5-4, the J gene TRBJ2-1; 9 nucleotides line up with TRBD1. Germline V gene sequence: CDR1 SGHNT, CDR2 YYREEE (reference sequence). V lost 6 bases and J lost 3; bases outside the gene matches: 7. The CDR3 contains 15 residues. CDR3 in amino acids: CASTPGTGSYNEQFF. CDR3 in DNA: TGTGCCAGCACCCCCGGGACAGGGAGCTACAATGAGCAGTTCTTC.

The chain couples TRBV19 to TRBJ1-2; the D is unclear. Germline V gene lookup returns CDR1 LNHDA and CDR2 SQIVND (reference sequence). This CDR3 has 13 amino acids. Between the trimmed V and J ends, which lost 2 bases and 5 bases, there was a span of 9 bases. In DNA, the CDR3 is TGTGCCAGTAGTATAAATAGGGAGTATGGCTACACCTTC. Protein: CASSINREYGYTF.

The chain joins TRBV7-2 to TRBJ1-1; D unclear. Trimming stripped 3 bases from V and 4 bases from J, with 15 bases between. This CDR3 contains 15 residues. Germline V CDR1 and CDR2: SGHTA, FQGNSA. The CDR3 is CASSFPSLGSTEAFF. The CDR3 DNA reads as TGTGCCAGCAGCTTCCCTAGTCTCGGCAGCACTGAAGCTTTCTTT. Together with reference TRBV7-2 and TRBJ1-1, the CDR3 gives the full variable domain: GAGVSQSPSNKVTEKGKDVELRCDPISGHTALYWYRQSLGQGLEFLIYFQGNSAPDKSGLPSDRFSAERTGGSVSTLTIQRTQQEDSAVYLCASSFPSLGSTEAFFGQGTRLTVV.

This chain uses TRBV7-9 with TRBJ2-7; TRBD1 matches at 10 bases. The CDR3 spans 15 residues. Germline CDR1 and CDR2: SEHNR and FQNEAQ (reference sequence). The V segment lost 3 bases and the J segment 4 bases; nucleotides outside the gene matches: 6. DNA of the CDR3: TGTGCCAGCAGCTTGGGACAGGGGAGAGGGTACGAGCAGTACGTC. It translates to CASSLGQGRGYEQYV.

The CDR3 DNA reads TGTGCCAGTACCTGGGACAGCAAAAACTATGGCTACACCTTC. Protein product: CASTWDSKNYGYTF. The rearrangement joins TRBV19 to TRBJ1-2; 7 nucleotides line up with TRBD1. The CDR3 contains 14 residues. Losses at the gene ends were 7 bases for V and 2 bases for J; bases not matched to a gene: 7. CDR1 is LNHDA and CDR2 is SQIVND in the germline V gene (reference sequence).

This clone has just a few counts. This chain links TRBV10-3 with TRBJ1-5; D is undetermined. Germline loops: CDR1 ENHRY, CDR2 SYGVKD. Trimming removed 9 bases from V and 8 bases from J, with 17 bases in between. The CDR3 runs 13 residues. The CDR3: CAIGGTSEKPQHF. CDR3 coding DNA: TGTGCCATAGGCGGAACTTCCGAGAAGCCCCAGCATTTT.

The J gene is TRBJ2-1, the V gene TRBV11-1, with D possibly TRBD1 on 6 matching bases. Looked up from germline, CDR1 is SGHAT and CDR2 is FQDESV (reference sequence). V lost 5 bases to trimming and J lost 4 bases, with 9 bases between them. The CDR3 totals 13 residues. The CDR3 region is CASSGRGYNEQFF. In DNA, the CDR3 is TGTGCCAGCAGCGGCAGGGGTTACAATGAGCAGTTCTTC.

This rearrangement joins TRBV5-1 to TRBJ1-4, with 7 bases fitting TRBD1. The J segment lost 8 bases and the V segment lost 4 bases, leaving 11 bases of the junction unmatched. This CDR3 has 15 amino acids. Germline V lookup: CDR1 SGHRS, CDR2 YFSETQ. CDR3 in DNA: TGCGCCAGCAGCCCCATTCTAGGACAGGCAGAAAAACTGTTTTTT. It codes for CASSPILGQAEKLFF.

This rearrangement joins TRBV30 to TRBJ1-6, with TRBD1 matching 10 bases. Germline CDR1 and CDR2: GTSNPN and SVGIG (reference sequence). The CDR3 spans 15 residues. J lost 8 bases, V lost 3 bases, and 7 bases had no gene match. CDR3 in amino acids: CAWRPGQGPHSPLHF. The CDR3 nucleotides read TGTGCCTGGAGGCCGGGACAGGGGCCTCATTCACCCCTCCACTTT.

This rearrangement joins TRBV6-5 to TRBJ1-3; D is unresolved. Germline CDR1 MNHEY, CDR2 SVGAGI. The CDR3 has 15 residues. V shed 7 bases and J shed 5 bases, with 18 bases lying between them. The CDR3 reads CASNSVASGRNTIYF. CDR3 nucleotide sequence: TGTGCCAGCAACTCCGTTGCGTCTGGTAGAAACACCATATATTTT.

The chain has TRBV2 and TRBJ2-5, with unresolved D. V gave up 5 bases and J gave up 2 bases, with 9 bases separating them. CDR1 is SNHLY and CDR2 is FYNNEI in the germline V gene. The CDR3 contains 13 residues. The CDR3 nucleotides are TGTGCCAGCAGTCGACTGAGACAAGAGACCCAGTACTTC. Amino acids: CASSRLRQETQYF.

The chain uses TRBV29-1 and TRBJ1-5; 8 bases match TRBD1. The CDR3 spans 13 residues. Unmatched junction bases numbered 5, after V lost 4 bases and J lost 6 bases. Germline V gene lookup returns CDR1 SQVTM and CDR2 ANQGSEA. The CDR3 sequence: CSVGQGIGQPQHF. CDR3 DNA sequence: TGCAGCGTTGGACAGGGGATCGGTCAGCCCCAGCATTTT.

The chain combines TRBV19 with TRBJ1-1; TRBD1 might be the D (6 bases). V was clipped by 7 bases and J by 5 bases, with 20 bases between them. Per germline, CDR1 LNHDA and CDR2 SQIVND (reference sequence). CDR3 length: 15 residues. This chain's CDR3 is CASTKVKAGVTEAFF. The CDR3 nucleotides are TGTGCCAGTACGAAAGTTAAGGCAGGGGTTACTGAAGCTTTCTTT.

This chain joins TRBV11-3 and TRBJ2-1; 15 positions match TRBD2. Germline V gives CDR1 SGHNT, CDR2 YENEEA. V was clipped by 5 bases and J by 7 bases; unmatched bases: 6. The CDR3 is 16 amino acids. The CDR3 sequence: CASSSGTSGGRNEQFF. Written as DNA, the CDR3 is TGTGCCAGCAGCAGCGGGACTAGCGGGGGGCGGAATGAGCAGTTCTTC.

The chain employs TRBV27 and TRBJ1-2; 10 bases fit TRBD1. The trim removed 6 bases at V and 7 bases at J, leaving 5 bases unmatched. Germline CDR1 MNHEY, CDR2 SMNVEV (reference sequence). The CDR3 length is 13 residues. The CDR3 DNA sequence: TGTGCCAGCAGAGGGACAGGGGATAGTGGCTACACCTTC. Its protein product is CASRGTGDSGYTF.

This clone was seen once. The rearrangement joins TRBV20-1 to TRBJ2-3; D is perhaps TRBD1 (5 bases). Germline loops: CDR1 DFQATT, CDR2 SNEGSKA (reference sequence). V was pared by 8 bases and J by 1 base, with 7 bases between. This CDR3 is built from 11 residues. DNA of the CDR3: TGCAGTCTGGGGCGCACAGATACGCAGTATTTT. Encoded protein: CSLGRTDTQYF.

V is TRBV7-2 and J is TRBJ2-1, with TRBD2 identical over 8 bases. J lost 5 bases, V lost 5 bases, and 8 bases had no gene match. The germline V gene has CDR1 SGHTA and CDR2 FQGNSA. The CDR3 sequence is 15 residues long. CDR3 nucleotides: TGTGCCAGCAGCGTTCGGGGGGGCCCGGACAATGAGCAGTTCTTC. It yields the protein CASSVRGGPDNEQFF.

The chain carries TRBV6-5 and TRBJ1-5; weak D call: TRBD1 (5 bases). There are 13 residues in the CDR3. The V and J ends lost 7 bases and 1 base respectively, with 8 bases between them. Germline V lookup: CDR1 MNHEY, CDR2 SVGAGI. The CDR3 coding sequence is TGTGCCAGCAACGGGGGAAGCAATCAGCCCCAGCATTTT. This translates into CASNGGSNQPQHF.

CDR3 amino acids: CASGLGGGQPQHF. DNA for the CDR3: TGTGCTAGTGGTTTGGGGGGGGGTCAGCCCCAGCATTTT. The rearrangement joins TRBV12-5 to TRBJ1-5; D perhaps matches TRBD1 (5 bases). The germline V gene encodes CDR1 LGHNT and CDR2 FRNRAP. The CDR3 is 13 amino acids. The germline V and J ends were trimmed by 1 base and 6 bases, with 7 bases remaining between them.

V is TRBV5-4 and J is TRBJ2-1; 12 bases fit TRBD2. With 1 base clipped from V and 1 base from J, the junction kept 3 bases outside the gene matches. This CDR3 region has 17 residues. Germline CDR1 reads SGHNT; CDR2 reads YYREEE (reference sequence). CDR3 sequence: CASSLSSGGGSYNEQFF. For the CDR3, the DNA is TGTGCCAGCAGCTTGTCTAGCGGGGGGGGATCCTACAATGAGCAGTTCTTC.

The CDR3, as DNA: TGTGCCAGCAGCCCCGGACAGCGACCTTATGAGCAGTACGTC. It yields the protein CASSPGQRPYEQYV. This chain links TRBV7-2 with TRBJ2-7, with D possibly matching TRBD1 (6 bases). V lost 5 bases and J lost 7, with 18 bases in between. Germline CDR1 is SGHTA and CDR2 is FQGNSA. The length of the CDR3 is 14 residues.

The rearrangement joins TRBV11-1 to TRBJ1-4, with 9 positions matching TRBD1. The CDR3 is 13 residues long. Germline V CDR1 and CDR2: SGHAT, FQDESV (reference sequence). The trim removed 2 bases at V and 10 bases at J, leaving 2 bases unmatched. CDR3 region: CASSLTGGGKLFF. CDR3 coding DNA: TGTGCCAGCAGCTTAACAGGGGGCGGAAAACTGTTTTTT. Variable domain in full (rest from reference TRBV11-1 and TRBJ1-4): EAEVAQSPRYKITEKSQAVAFWCDPISGHATLYWYRQILGQGPELLVQFQDESVVDDSQLPKDRFSAERLKGVDSTLKIQPAELGDSAMYLCASSLTGGGKLFFGSGTQLSVL.

V gene TRBV19 combines with J gene TRBJ2-7; 9 bases map to TRBD2. The CDR3 length is 13 residues. With 5 bases clipped from V and 7 bases from J, the junction kept 6 bases outside the gene matches. Germline-derived CDR1 and CDR2 are LNHDA and SQIVND (reference sequence). The CDR3 loop is CASSPGLAGEQYV. The CDR3 region has the DNA TGTGCCAGTAGTCCGGGACTAGCTGGAGAGCAGTACGTC.